The TCR beta chain described here comes from a study of CD8+ T cells in alopecia areata listed by TCRdb under 2018. Broadly, across the study: Treated patients were enrolled in an open-label pilot trial of oral tofacitinib, 5 to 10 mg twice daily, for moderate-to-severe alopecia areata. Tofacitinib was given for 6 to 18 months, followed by 6 months of follow-up off drug to assess delayed response and recurrence. High-throughput TCRbeta sequencing was used to examine T cell clonal expansion in alopecia areata in both the C3H/HeJ mouse model and human patients. Human TCRbeta sequencing covered scalp tissue and sorted CD4+ and CD8+ peripheral blood T cells from patchy and totalis/universalis alopecia areata patients and healthy controls. Patients on tofacitinib were biopsied at baseline and after 4 and 24 weeks of treatment, and several of the patients also had a later scalp biopsy. Scalp clonality was compared across normal scalp (n=4), patchy alopecia areata scalp (n=8), and alopecia totalis/universalis scalp (n=8). RNA was extracted with the PAXgene miRNA kit for fixed scalp, the miRNeasy kit for PBMCs, and the RNeasy kit for mouse skin. immunoSEQ multiplex PCR using 35 Vbeta forward primers and 13 Jbeta reverse primers was used to amplify TCRbeta CDR3 regions. General findings and caveats noted by the study authors: Shared TCR sequences between patients were less evident than in mice, which may be partly attributable to HLA diversity in the patient population. Unlike mouse skin, where gammadelta T cells dominate, normal human skin contains resident alphabeta T cells that get sequenced too, which complicates analysis of the scalp TCR repertoire. Compared with normal scalp, lesional scalp, particularly in alopecia totalis/universalis, had higher clonality and more expanded CD8+ clones, which suggests antigenic drive.

Library generation was performed with the immunoSEQ multiplex PCR assay. For TCR sequencing, RNA was extracted from every sample and reverse transcribed into cDNA to serve as template. SuperScript III was used for first-strand cDNA synthesis, primed with a 2:1 mix of oligo-dT and random hexamers. A synthetic immune receptor repertoire was used to gauge amplification bias, and whatever bias remained was removed computationally. The source study handled its data this way. Raw reads were preprocessed to remove errors, and CDR3 was defined by IMGT conventions from the conserved cysteine to phenylalanine. To get clonality, Shannon entropy was normalized by log2 of the number of productive unique TCRs and the result was subtracted from 1. CD4 or CD8 identity of scalp clones was inferred by cross-referencing scalp TCRbeta sequences with sorted blood CD4 and CD8 repertoires. Held by TCRdb, this immuneACCESS table contains in-frame sequences only and omits some clones. Under half of the omission traces to an unresolved V gene where checked; the cause of the rest is unknown. Clonal size and the V and J genes are those of that table, whereas D and trimming came from the DNA. The sample profile shows 200,000 to 250,000 clones; roughly two thirds of them were found once. The ten largest clones capture around 1.2% of the sample.

The time point label for this specimen denotes: baseline before oral tofacitinib. Lesional scalp punch biopsies and peripheral blood were obtained from alopecia areata patients. PBMCs were isolated by density centrifugation and stained for CD3, CD4 and CD8, after which CD4+ and CD8+ T cells were sorted on a FACSAria. Looking up the germline V gene (reference sequence) yields CDR1 SGHNT and CDR2 YYREEE. At the junction V is shortened by 3 bases and J by 2 bases; bases outside the gene matches: 5. Taken from cysteine to phenylalanine, the CDR3 has 15 residues. The kept DNA is CDR3 alone, 45 bases in frame from the first base. This clone has a count of ten or more. No cognate antigen has been identified for it. It has no much larger one-base neighbor in the sample; base qualities were not kept.

The TCR originated in a human donor with alopecia areata. The sample consisted of CD4+ T cells sorted from blood, taken at week 0. The receptor chain draws on TRBV5-4 and TRBJ2-3; TRBD2 fits 8 bases in the junction. The bases are TGTGCCAGCAGCTCCCAGCGGGGGAACACAGATACGCAGTATTTT. It specifies CASSSQRGNTDTQYF.